This TCR beta chain emerged from a study of T cells after yellow fever vaccination. About the research overall: Researchers used SMART-Seq v4 Ultra Low Input to prepare fractions that had low cell numbers.

The germline CDR1 and CDR2 sequences are MNHEY and SVGEGT. The CDR3 covers 14 residues. V gave up 2 bases and J gave up 4 bases; unmatched junction bases: 4. General study points: Abundant clonotypes from the bulk population could get into FACS-sorted repertoires as contaminants.

This clonotype was detected a few times. As yet, its antigen is unknown. TCR cDNA was made by 5'RACE template switching, adding a universal primer site and UMIs. TCRdb passed the 5' RACE reads through MiXCR, listing each CDR3 protein once. The table includes about 430,000 distinct CDR3 sequences, roughly a sixth detected once. The sequencing used PBMCs, collected before the yellow fever booster vaccination. V and J are TRBV6-2 or TRBV6-3 and TRBJ2-5; 7 bases are shared with TRBD1. The clonotype originates from a man aged 18 to 29 who received the YFV17D yellow fever vaccine. The CDR3 nucleotides are TGTGCCAGCAGTTACCGCAGGGGGTTAGAGACCCAGTACTTC. It encodes CASSYRRGLETQYF.